These 29 T cell receptor beta chains were all obtained from the same sample, sequenced in a study of blood T cell repertoires in COVID-19. The repertoire was sequenced with immunoSEQ multiplex PCR; TCRdb's copy has only in-frame clones and lacks some. Of tens of thousands of clones listed, over 80% were seen once; the top ten hold around a tenth. Input material: peripheral blood. These receptor sequences come from a man aged 80 or over with active COVID-19.

V and J are TRBV5-1 and TRBJ2-1; 11 bases line up with TRBD1. The germline CDR1 and CDR2 sequences are SGHRS and YFSETQ. Trimming removed 2 bases from V and 9 bases from J; junction bases left unmatched: 4. CDR3 length equals 14 residues. The CDR3 DNA reads TGCGCCAGCAGCTTAGGACAGGGGGCTAGTGAGCAGTTCTTC. Its protein product is CASSLGQGASEQFF.

V usage is TRBV27 and J usage is TRBJ1-1; TRBD1 might be the D (6 bases). V lost 2 bases and J 11 bases, leaving 15 bases between the germline ends. CDR1 and CDR2 from the germline V gene are MNHEY and SMNVEV (reference sequence). The CDR3 spans 13 residues. CDR3 nucleotides: TGTGCCAGCAGTTTAAATTGGGCAGGGGCGGCTTTCTTT. Translated, it gives CASSLNWAGAAFF.

V and J are TRBV10-1 and TRBJ2-1, with TRBD1 identical over 8 bases. The CDR3 totals 18 residues. Losses at the gene ends were 0 bases for V and 5 bases for J; bases not matched to a gene: 12. Germline CDR1 WNHNN, CDR2 SYGVQD (reference sequence). The CDR3 region is CASSESRQGSRRNNEQFF. The CDR3 DNA follows: TGCGCCAGCAGTGAGTCGCGACAGGGGAGTAGGAGAAACAATGAGCAGTTCTTC.

This chain connects TRBV7-8 to TRBJ1-5; D is undetermined. The V end was cut by 7 bases, the J end by 0 bases, with 7 bases between. There are 13 residues in the CDR3. CDR1 is SGHVS and CDR2 is FQNEAQ in the germline V gene. CDR3 residues: CASKLYSNQPQHF. CDR3 nucleotide sequence: TGTGCCAGCAAACTCTATAGCAATCAGCCCCAGCATTTT. The full variable domain, completed using reference TRBV7-8 and TRBJ1-5, is GAGVSQSPRYKVAKRGQDVALRCDPISGHVSLFWYQQALGQGPEFLTYFQNEAQLDKSGLPSDRFFAERPEGSVSTLKIQRTQQEDSAVYLCASKLYSNQPQHFGDGTRLSIL.

The gene calls are TRBV23-1 and TRBJ2-5; D might be TRBD1 (6 bases). TRBV23-1 counts as an open reading frame of uncertain function. This CDR3 comprises 14 residues. V was shortened by 0 bases and J by 5 bases, with 10 bases between the two germline ends. CDR3 DNA: TGCGCCAGCAGTCAATCCCGAAGGGGGGAGACCCAGTACTTC. Translating it yields CASSQSRRGETQYF.

The rearrangement joins TRBV6-6 to TRBJ2-7, with TRBD1 matching 10 bases. This CDR3 region has 12 residues. J gave up 6 bases and V 6 bases, and 2 bases lay outside the gene matches. CDR1 MNHNY and CDR2 SVGAGI come from the germline V gene (reference sequence). DNA for the CDR3: TGTGCCAGCAGCGACAGGGGGCGCGAGCAGTACTTC. Translation: CASSDRGREQYF.

This chain joins TRBV2 and TRBJ2-4; D is perhaps TRBD1 (7 bases). With 8 bases removed from V and 7 bases from J, the gap between germline ends came to 15 bases. CDR3 length: 13 amino acids. Germline CDR1 and CDR2: SNHLY and FYNNEI. Here the CDR3 reads CASSGAGGNIQYF. The DNA for the CDR3 is TGTGCCAGCTCTGGGGCAGGGGGGAACATTCAGTACTTC.

This clone was observed a single time. V gene TRBV7-6 combines with J gene TRBJ2-1, with 11 bases lining up with TRBD2. Germline-derived CDR1 and CDR2 are SGHVS and FNYEAQ. The CDR3 extends over 15 amino acids. Losses at the gene ends were 5 bases for V and 3 bases for J; bases not matched to a gene: 3. The chain's CDR3 is CASSQGTSGYNEQFF. CDR3 coding DNA: TGTGCCAGCAGCCAGGGGACTAGCGGCTACAATGAGCAGTTCTTC.

The V call is TRBV28, the J call TRBJ2-7; D is unclear. Per the germline V gene, CDR1 is MDHEN and CDR2 is SYDVKM. Trimming removed 4 bases at V and 4 bases at J, with 8 bases between. This CDR3 is built from 12 residues. The CDR3 DNA reads TGTGCCAGCAGTTCTAGACCATACGAGCAGTACTTC. Translating gives CASSSRPYEQYF. The full variable domain, rest sourced from reference TRBV28 and TRBJ2-7, is DVKVTQSSRYLVKRTGEKVFLECVQDMDHENMFWYRQDPGLGLRLIYFSYDVKMKEKGDIPEGYSVSREKKERFSLILESASTNQTSMYLCASSSRPYEQYFGPGTRLTVT.

This chain connects TRBV19 to TRBJ2-1; 8 nucleotides match TRBD2. The V gene end was trimmed by 7 bases and the J gene end by 5 bases; junction bases not matched to a gene: 13. In germline, CDR1 is LNHDA, CDR2 SQIVND (reference sequence). The CDR3 is made up of 16 amino acids. This CDR3 is CASILRPAGGNNEQFF. The CDR3 region has the DNA TGTGCCAGTATCCTCCGACCCGCGGGAGGCAACAATGAGCAGTTCTTC.

The chain uses TRBV15 and TRBJ1-5; D might be TRBD1 (6 bases). The CDR3 has 14 amino acids. Germline V gene data show CDR1 as LNHNV and CDR2 as YYDKDF (reference sequence). V shed 2 bases and J shed 2 bases, with 7 bases lying between them. The CDR3 coding sequence is TGTGCCACCAGCAGACCAGGGGGCAATCAGCCCCAGCATTTT. Translating gives CATSRPGGNQPQHF. Full variable domain (missing parts from reference TRBV15 and TRBJ1-5): DAMVIQNPRYQVTQFGKPVTLSCSQTLNHNVMYWYQQKSSQAPKLLFHYYDKDFNNEADTPDNFQSRRPNTSFCFLDIRSPGLGDTAMYLCATSRPGGNQPQHFGDGTRLSIL.

J is TRBJ1-1 and V is TRBV29-1, with 7 bases that match TRBD1. The germline V gene encodes CDR1 SQVTM and CDR2 ANQGSEA. The CDR3 consists of 13 residues. The J segment lost 0 bases and the V segment lost 7 bases, leaving 5 bases of the junction unmatched. The CDR3 reads CSGQQGLNTEAFF. DNA of the CDR3: TGCAGCGGGCAACAGGGGTTGAACACTGAAGCTTTCTTT.

This rearrangement joins TRBV6-5 to TRBJ2-2, with 9 bases that match TRBD1. The germline CDR1 and CDR2 sequences are MNHEY and SVGAGI. The CDR3 is 14 residues long. V lost 6 bases, J lost 5 bases, and 4 bases stayed unmatched. CDR3 sequence (DNA): TGTGCCAGCAGGGGACAGGGAAATACCGGGGAGCTGTTTTTT. This translates into CASRGQGNTGELFF.

V usage is TRBV5-4 and J usage is TRBJ1-2; D ambiguous. This CDR3 has 13 amino acids. V shed 0 bases and J shed 8 bases, with 11 bases lying between them. Germline values: CDR1 SGHNT, CDR2 YYREEE (reference sequence). The CDR3 sequence is CASSLVVGEGYTF. The CDR3 region has the DNA TGTGCCAGCAGCTTGGTGGTCGGGGAAGGCTACACCTTC.

The chain employs TRBV4-3 and TRBJ1-2; possible D gene TRBD1, 5 bases. CDR1 is LGHNA and CDR2 is YSLEER in the germline V gene. The V gene lost 4 bases and the J gene lost 4 bases, with 13 bases spanning the gap. This CDR3 comprises 14 residues. Here the CDR3 DNA reads TGCGCCAGCAGCCCCGGCAGGGAGGGCTATGGCTACACCTTC. Translating it yields CASSPGREGYGYTF.

This rearrangement joins TRBV5-1 to TRBJ1-2; 9 nucleotides agree with TRBD1. The CDR3 has 14 amino acids. The germline CDR1 and CDR2 sequences are SGHRS and YFSETQ. Trimming took 4 bases from V and 5 from J; bases not matched to a gene: 6. The chain's CDR3 is CASSMGDREYGYTF. CDR3 coding DNA: TGCGCCAGCAGCATGGGGGACAGGGAGTATGGCTACACCTTC. The full variable domain, with the rest looked up from reference TRBV5-1 and TRBJ1-2, is KAGVTQTPRYLIKTRGQQVTLSCSPISGHRSVSWYQQTPGQGLQFLFEYFSETQRNKGNFPGRFSGRQFSNSRSEMNVSTLELGDSALYLCASSMGDREYGYTFGSGTRLTVV.

The rearrangement links TRBV25-1 to TRBJ1-1; D perhaps matches TRBD1 (5 bases). This CDR3 is 13 amino acids long. Deletions cut 3 bases from V and 7 bases from J, with 12 bases between. CDR1 MGHDK and CDR2 SYGVNS come from the germline V gene. CDR3 in amino acids: CASSEGGYGEAFF. In DNA, the CDR3 is TGTGCCAGCAGTGAGGGGGGTTATGGTGAAGCTTTCTTT.

Turning to this clone: At one of its ends the junction is not consistent with the germline gene, which may arise from a read error. J is TRBJ2-7 and V is TRBV19; D may be TRBD2 (6 bases). The CDR3 spans 12 residues. Germline-derived CDR1 and CDR2 are LNHDA and SQIVND (reference sequence). CDR3 DNA sequence: TGTGCCAGTAGTACTTCGGGGGTTTTTACGTCCTTC. This gives the protein CASSTSGVFTSF.

The genes are TRBV5-5 and TRBJ2-1; 9 bases align to TRBD1. Looked up from germline, CDR1 is SGHKS and CDR2 is YYEKEE (reference sequence). The CDR3 extends over 16 amino acids. Trimming at V came to 4 bases and at J to 3 bases, leaving 8 bases not matched to a gene. The CDR3 DNA follows: TGTGCCAGCAGCCGGACAGGGGTGGTGTTCTACAATGAGCAGTTCTTC. This gives the protein CASSRTGVVFYNEQFF.

This clone was detected a few times. The rearrangement links TRBV7-6 to TRBJ2-1, with 8 bases lining up with TRBD2. Trimming removed 1 base from V and 4 bases from J; junction bases left unmatched: 9. The germline V gene has CDR1 SGHVS and CDR2 FNYEAQ. CDR3 size: 17 residues. DNA of the CDR3: TGTGCCAGCAGCTTAGGGGGTAGCGGGATTGGATACAATGAGCAGTTCTTC. It encodes CASSLGGSGIGYNEQFF.

This chain uses TRBV18 with TRBJ1-1; possibly TRBD1 for D (6 bases). The CDR3 is 15 amino acids. From germline, CDR1 is KGHSH and CDR2 LQKENI. Trimming removed 5 bases from V and 1 base from J, with 14 bases in between. For the CDR3, the DNA is TGTGCCAGCTCATCGCCGGGACACCCGAACACTGAAGCTTTCTTT. It translates to CASSSPGHPNTEAFF.

CDR3 sequence (DNA): TGCGCCAGCTCCCGAAACAGGGGTTGTACAGATACGCAGTATTTT. As protein: CASSRNRGCTDTQYF. The rearrangement uses TRBV23-1 and TRBJ2-3, with TRBD1 matching over 7 bases. TRBV23-1 is sorted into the ORF group, with uncertain function. The J segment lost 3 bases and the V segment lost 8 bases, leaving 11 bases of the junction unmatched. This CDR3 contains 15 residues.

The genes are TRBV30 and TRBJ2-3; 7 bases fit TRBD2. The CDR3 contains 14 residues. Looked up from germline, CDR1 is GTSNPN and CDR2 is SVGIG (reference sequence). V gave up 2 bases and J gave up 7 bases; unmatched junction bases: 9. In nucleotides, the CDR3 is TGTGCCTGGAGTTTGGGGGAGGGTTCTAATACGCAGTATTTT. As protein: CAWSLGEGSNTQYF.

This clone was counted between two and nine times. The chain uses TRBV10-2 and TRBJ2-5, with 8 positions matching TRBD1. Germline CDR1 reads WSHSY; CDR2 reads SAAADI. The J segment lost 9 bases and the V segment lost 3 bases, leaving 3 bases of the junction unmatched. This CDR3 is built from 12 residues. The CDR3 nucleotides are TGCGCCAGCAGTGACCAGGACAGGGCCCAGTACTTC. Translated, it gives CASSDQDRAQYF.

This clone was seen more than once but under ten times. The chain recombines TRBV11-2 with TRBJ2-7, with TRBD2 matching 7 bases. The CDR3 covers 14 residues. The V gene's germline CDR1 is SGHAT and CDR2 FQNNGV. After removal of 7 bases from V and 2 bases from J, the junction contained 8 bases not matched to a gene. The CDR3 is CASTPSGGTYEQYF. CDR3 bases: TGTGCCAGCACCCCTAGCGGTGGGACCTACGAGCAGTACTTC.

The chain is built from TRBV6-2 or TRBV6-3 and TRBJ2-7, with a tentative D call TRBD2 (7 bases). The CDR3 extends over 18 amino acids. Trimming cost V 6 bases and J 2 bases, with 26 bases left between them. CDR1 is MNHEY, CDR2 SVGEGT, per germline. CDR3: CASSRRGAGASLTYEQYF. CDR3 bases: TGTGCCAGCAGCCGCCGGGGGGCAGGCGCCTCCTTAACCTACGAGCAGTACTTC.

This sequence joins TRBV19 and TRBJ2-2; D is unresolved. Germline-derived CDR1 and CDR2 are LNHDA and SQIVND (reference sequence). Trimming left V 3 bases short and J 6 bases short, with 17 bases between. The CDR3 totals 16 residues. The CDR3 loop reads CASSIMDYSVSGELFF. The CDR3 DNA sequence: TGTGCCAGTAGTATTATGGATTACAGTGTTTCCGGGGAGCTGTTTTTT.

The count of this clone is one. Written as DNA, the CDR3 is TGTGCCAGCAGTGGGACAGGGAAGAGAGATGGCTACACCTTC. Translated, it gives CASSGTGKRDGYTF. This chain joins TRBV28 and TRBJ1-2, with 9 bases matching TRBD1. Losses at the gene ends were 5 bases for V and 6 bases for J; bases not matched to a gene: 7. The CDR3 runs to 14 residues. Germline V lookup: CDR1 MDHEN, CDR2 SYDVKM.

CDR3 sequence (DNA): TGTGCCAGCAGCAACCGGGACAGCGACACCGGGGAGCTGTTTTTT. This encodes CASSNRDSDTGELFF. The rearrangement links TRBV21-1 to TRBJ2-2; the D call in the table, TRBD1, was not verified against the DNA. TRBV21-1 counts as a pseudogene. The CDR3 covers 15 residues.